These T cell receptor beta chains were read from a single sample in a study of T cells expressing NK-cell markers. TCRdb re-analyzed the 5' RACE reads; it lists each CDR3 protein once, without DNA. The listing records about 160,000 distinct CDR3 sequences. The sequenced sample was blood T cells: a sorted CD56 or NKG2C T cell subset, CD4+ or CD8+ T cells, or bulk PBMC T cells (not recorded which). The receptors come from a woman between 18 and 70 years old in good health. Each CDR3 is given with its conserved first and last residue. Fields, in order: V gene, J gene, CDR3 protein.

>TRBV11-1|TRBJ2-5
CASSPRTGEQKTQYF
>TRBV5-1|TRBJ1-1
CASRVGQFSNTEAFF
>TRBV12-3/TRBV12-4|TRBJ2-7
CASSLPGGRSYEQYF
>TRBV2|TRBJ1-2
CASSEAGGPPGYTF
>TRBV5-1|TRBJ1-5
CASRRTPGGGQPQHF
>TRBV7-3|TRBJ1-1
CASSSHRGPNTEAFF
>TRBV6-1|TRBJ2-4
CASSPPQAARGIQYF
>TRBV5-1|TRBJ2-7
CASRVGGNDEQYF
>TRBV4-1|TRBJ1-1
CASSPQGGSVTEAFF
>TRBV7-6|TRBJ2-7
CASSLSPMAYEQYF